The clone carrying this T cell receptor beta chain was seen a handful of times. Thyroid ultrasound and orbital computed tomography, with clinical symptoms and serum thyroxine and TRAb, informed diagnoses. These data belong to a study of T cells in Graves' hyperthyroidism and ophthalmopathy. V was trimmed by 6 bases and J by 1 base, leaving 15 bases between them. Looked up from germline, CDR1 is DFQATT and CDR2 is SNEGSKA (reference sequence). This CDR3 has 15 amino acids. The investigators amplified TCR beta CDR3 regions from RNA transcripts. With the HTBI primer set, the TCR CDR3 went through a first round of RT-PCR. TCRdb reprocessed the multiplex PCR reads via MiXCR and lists one record per CDR3 protein. The top ten clones hold 16% of a sample with about 720,000 distinct CDR3 sequences, 18% of them seen once.

The receptor was derived from a woman aged 45-65 years with Graves' hyperthyroidism that later progressed to Graves' ophthalmopathy. The chain employs TRBV20-1 and TRBJ2-2; no reliable D call. Material: blood. The CDR3 region has the DNA TGCAGTGCCCCGAGACGGGTACAGAACACCGGGGAGCTGTTTTTT. Protein product: CSAPRRVQNTGELFF.